One sample yielded the 20 T cell receptor beta chains listed below, sequenced in a study of T cells after posttransplantation cyclophosphamide. Clones were sequenced by immunoSEQ multiplex PCR, and TCRdb holds only the in-frame ones, with some missing. The repertoire has tens of thousands of clones, none seen only once; the ten largest take 2% to 2.5%. Sequenced sample: PBMCs. The receptors were sampled from a man aged 35 to 55 in good health, CMV-negative, and a related stem cell transplant donor.

This clone occurred many times. V and J are TRBV5-4 and TRBJ2-3, with 8 bases that match TRBD2. The germline V gene encodes CDR1 SGHNT and CDR2 YYREEE (reference sequence). After removal of 2 bases from V and 3 bases from J, the junction contained 5 bases not matched to a gene. This CDR3 is built from 15 residues. CDR3 bases: TGTGCCAGCAGCTTCTCCGGGACTAGGACAGATACGCAGTATTTT. Its translation is CASSFSGTRTDTQYF.

This clone came up many times. The chain recombines TRBV9 with TRBJ1-1, with D possibly TRBD1 on 5 matching bases. Germline V gives CDR1 SGDLS, CDR2 YYNGEE. This CDR3 has 12 residues. Between the trimmed V and J ends, which lost 7 bases and 3 bases, there was a span of 10 bases. DNA of the CDR3: TGTGCCAGCGGAGGGGCCTACACTGAAGCTTTCTTT. It codes for CASGGAYTEAFF.

This clone was detected many times. J is TRBJ1-1 and V is TRBV12-5, with 11 positions matching TRBD1. There are 16 residues in the CDR3. Germline assignment: CDR1 LGHNT and CDR2 FRNRAP. J lost 5 bases, V lost 1 base, and 6 bases had no gene match. In DNA, the CDR3 is TGTGCTAGTGGTTTGGCCCGGGACAGGGGGGTTACTGAAGCTTTCTTT. Amino acid sequence: CASGLARDRGVTEAFF.

This clone was detected many times. The chain has TRBV6-6 and TRBJ2-2; D is unclear. CDR3 length equals 13 residues. The V gene's germline CDR1 is MNHNY and CDR2 SVGAGI (reference sequence). V was trimmed by 6 bases and J by 6 bases, leaving 11 bases between them. The DNA for the CDR3 is TGTGCCAGCAGCCTCGACAATTCCGGGGAGCTGTTTTTT. Its translation: CASSLDNSGELFF.

This clone has at least ten counts. V and J are TRBV7-9 and TRBJ2-3; 7 nucleotides match TRBD2. V lost 5 bases, J lost 1 base, and 9 bases stayed unmatched. Germline V lookup: CDR1 SEHNR, CDR2 FQNEAQ (reference sequence). The CDR3 sequence is 16 residues long. CDR3: CASSPRTSLGTDTQYF. The CDR3 nucleotides read TGTGCCAGCAGCCCCCGGACTAGTCTCGGCACAGATACGCAGTATTTT.

This clone was observed at least ten times. The rearrangement joins TRBV19 to TRBJ2-2; TRBD2 matches 10 bases. CDR3 size: 17 residues. Germline V gene data show CDR1 as LNHDA and CDR2 as SQIVND (reference sequence). V was pared by 10 bases and J by 5 bases, with 16 bases of the junction left unmatched. For the CDR3, the DNA is TGTGCCACTTCCCAAGGGGGGCTAGCGGGAGTTACCGGGGAGCTGTTTTTT. Residues: CATSQGGLAGVTGELFF.

This clone showed up many times. The CDR3 coding sequence is TGTGCCAGCAGCTTAGGGGGGGGCAGCTATGGCTACACCTTC. Its protein product is CASSLGGGSYGYTF. The rearrangement links TRBV7-8 to TRBJ1-2, with a tentative D call TRBD1 (6 bases). V lost 1 base and J lost 4, with 10 bases in between. This CDR3 comprises 14 residues. In germline, CDR1 is SGHVS, CDR2 FQNEAQ.

The sample holds many counts of this clone. This rearrangement joins TRBV14 to TRBJ2-7; D perhaps matches TRBD1 (6 bases). Trimming left V 7 bases short and J 3 bases short, with 13 bases between. The CDR3 sequence is 13 residues long. Germline lookup yields CDR1 SGHDN and CDR2 FVKESK. In DNA form, the CDR3 reads TGTGCCAGCAATTACAGGGTGGACTACGAGCAGTACTTC. This gives the protein CASNYRVDYEQYF.

This clone was seen at least ten times. V is TRBV10-3 and J is TRBJ2-5, with D possibly matching TRBD2 (6 bases). Germline V gene data show CDR1 as ENHRY and CDR2 as SYGVKD. Trimming cost V 7 bases and J 4 bases, with 13 bases left between them. The CDR3 is 13 amino acids. The CDR3 protein is CAINRESGETQYF. The CDR3 DNA reads as TGTGCCATCAACCGGGAGAGTGGAGAGACCCAGTACTTC.

This clone was seen many times. The V and J genes are TRBV7-6 and TRBJ2-3, with 8 bases fitting TRBD1. CDR3 length equals 16 residues. V shed 6 bases, J shed 2 bases, and the junction held 10 bases outside the gene matches. Germline V lookup: CDR1 SGHVS, CDR2 FNYEAQ. CDR3 in DNA: TGTGCCAGCAGTGCCCTGACAGGGGTCTCCACAGATACGCAGTATTTT. Protein sequence: CASSALTGVSTDTQYF.

This clone appeared many times. V is TRBV28 and J is TRBJ1-4; unclear D gene. From germline, CDR1 is MDHEN and CDR2 SYDVKM. Trimming took 5 bases from V and 10 from J, leaving 17 bases between them. The CDR3 is 14 residues long. Here the CDR3 reads CASSIALIGRKLFF. CDR3 coding DNA: TGTGCCAGCAGTATTGCATTAATTGGCCGAAAACTGTTTTTT.

This clone was observed many times. The chain is built from TRBV7-3 and TRBJ2-3, with D uncertain. Germline CDR1 reads SGHTA; CDR2 reads FQGTGA. V was shortened by 2 bases and J by 0 bases, with 9 bases between the two germline ends. This CDR3 comprises 15 residues. CDR3 protein: CASSLLAASTDTQYF. The CDR3 DNA follows: TGTGCCAGCAGCTTACTCGCGGCTAGCACAGATACGCAGTATTTT.

This clone was picked up many times. V is TRBV4-1 and J is TRBJ2-7, with 9 positions matching TRBD2. Germline CDR1 MGHRA, CDR2 YSYEKL. Trimming removed 4 bases from V and 7 bases from J; junction bases left unmatched: 11. This CDR3 is built from 15 residues. The CDR3 loop reads CASSPPGLAGGEQYF. CDR3 coding DNA: TGCGCCAGCAGCCCCCCGGGACTAGCCGGGGGAGAGCAGTACTTC.

There are many counts of this clone. The gene calls are TRBV28 and TRBJ1-1; unclear D gene. Trimming removed 6 bases from V and 1 base from J, with 12 bases in between. Germline V gene lookup returns CDR1 MDHEN and CDR2 SYDVKM. The CDR3 has 14 residues. CDR3 nucleotides: TGTGCCAGCAGCCCTGGTAGAGCGAACACTGAAGCTTTCTTT. Translating it yields CASSPGRANTEAFF.

This clone was seen many times. CDR3 protein: CASSPTREAYNEQFF. The CDR3 bases are TGTGCCAGCAGCCCCACGCGGGAAGCCTACAATGAGCAGTTCTTC. V and J are TRBV7-2 and TRBJ2-1; D perhaps matches TRBD2 (6 bases). The CDR3 covers 15 residues. Looked up from germline, CDR1 is SGHTA and CDR2 is FQGNSA. V lost 5 bases, J lost 2 bases, and 13 bases lay in between.

This clone was seen many times. The gene calls are TRBV28 and TRBJ2-4, with D possibly matching TRBD2 (6 bases). Deletions cut 7 bases from V and 7 bases from J, with 11 bases between. This CDR3 spans 12 amino acids. The germline V gene has CDR1 MDHEN and CDR2 SYDVKM. The CDR3: CASNRLGNIQYF. The CDR3 nucleotides read TGTGCCAGCAACAGACTAGGCAACATTCAGTACTTC.

This clone showed up many times. The rearrangement links TRBV11-2 to TRBJ2-7; D is unclear. V was clipped by 1 base and J by 0 bases, with 10 bases between them. The germline CDR1 and CDR2 sequences are SGHAT and FQNNGV. The CDR3 has 15 residues. This CDR3 is CASSLGPGPSYEQYF. CDR3 nucleotides: TGTGCCAGCAGCTTAGGTCCAGGTCCCTCCTACGAGCAGTACTTC.

The table lists this clone with many counts. This sequence joins TRBV9 and TRBJ2-3; 9 bases agree with TRBD2. With 2 bases clipped from V and 2 bases from J, the junction kept 3 bases outside the gene matches. In germline, CDR1 is SGDLS, CDR2 YYNGEE. This CDR3 spans 15 amino acids. CDR3 residues: CASSVTSGYTDTQYF. CDR3 bases: TGTGCCAGCAGCGTGACTAGCGGTTACACAGATACGCAGTATTTT.

This clone was found many times. The V gene is TRBV5-5, the J gene TRBJ1-2; TRBD1 aligns across 7 bases. The CDR3 is 16 amino acids. V was pared by 4 bases and J by 8 bases, with 17 bases of the junction left unmatched. Per germline, CDR1 SGHKS and CDR2 YYEKEE (reference sequence). The CDR3 DNA is TGTGCCAGCAGCCCTAACCGAGACAGGGAAGGGAAGGGCTACACCTTC. It codes for CASSPNRDREGKGYTF.

This clone came up many times. The genes are TRBV11-3 and TRBJ2-1; 9 positions match TRBD2. The CDR3 is 14 amino acids. With V trimmed by 4 bases and J by 8 bases, 6 bases remained unmatched. Germline V gene data show CDR1 as SGHNT and CDR2 as YENEEA. Written as DNA, the CDR3 is TGTGCCAGCAGCTCTAGCGGGGCCCGGCATGAGCAGTTCTTC. It encodes CASSSSGARHEQFF.